The 20 T cell receptor beta chains presented below share a single source sample, sequenced in a study of T cells in localized non-small cell lung cancer. The assay was immunoSEQ multiplex PCR, and TCRdb's table has in-frame clones only and misses some. Of over 20,000 clones in the sample, 88% were seen once. Specimen: peripheral blood mononuclear cells, collected before any cancer treatment. The receptors stem from a male donor aged 60 or over with stage II lung adenocarcinoma.

The gene calls are TRBV28 and TRBJ2-7; 12 bases align to TRBD2. Losses at the gene ends were 6 bases for V and 4 bases for J; bases not matched to a gene: 13. The CDR3 covers 17 residues. Germline CDR1 MDHEN, CDR2 SYDVKM. The CDR3 DNA sequence: TGTGCCAGCAGCGCCCGGACTAGCGGGACTAACTTATACGAGCAGTACTTC. Amino acid sequence: CASSARTSGTNLYEQYF.

The chain recombines TRBV19 with TRBJ1-4; D unresolved. This CDR3 region has 15 residues. Germline V gives CDR1 LNHDA, CDR2 SQIVND (reference sequence). V was pared by 5 bases and J by 4 bases, with 14 bases between. The CDR3 nucleotides read TGTGCCAGTAGTCCGTCGGCAGCCTATAATGAAAAACTGTTTTTT. Its translation: CASSPSAAYNEKLFF. Together with reference TRBV19 and TRBJ1-4, the CDR3 gives the full variable domain: DGGITQSPKYLFRKEGQNVTLSCEQNLNHDAMYWYRQDPGQGLRLIYYSQIVNDFQKGDIAEGYSVSREKKESFPLTVTSAQKNPTAFYLCASSPSAAYNEKLFFGSGTQLSVL.

The chain couples TRBV27 to TRBJ2-3, with TRBD2 identical over 13 bases. CDR3 size: 17 residues. Per germline, CDR1 MNHEY and CDR2 SMNVEV (reference sequence). Germline trimming cut 5 bases from V and 0 bases from J; bases unmatched to any gene: 5. The CDR3, as DNA: TGTGCCAGCAGTCGTAGGACTAGCGGGAGAAGCACAGATACGCAGTATTTT. It encodes CASSRRTSGRSTDTQYF.

The chain carries TRBV5-4 and TRBJ2-2; 9 bases map to TRBD1. The CDR3 is 15 amino acids. Germline CDR1 is SGHNT and CDR2 is YYREEE (reference sequence). J was trimmed by 5 bases and V by 3 bases; bases with no gene match: 5. Here the CDR3 DNA reads TGTGCCAGCAGCTCAGGGACAGGGCGTACCGGGGAGCTGTTTTTT. It is translated as CASSSGTGRTGELFF.

The chain recombines TRBV5-5 with TRBJ2-2; no firm D call. Trimming took off 2 bases at V and 1 base at J, with 12 bases between the two ends. This CDR3 has 16 amino acids. The V gene's germline CDR1 is SGHKS and CDR2 YYEKEE (reference sequence). The CDR3 protein is CASSFLVGWNTGELFF. The DNA for the CDR3 is TGTGCCAGCAGCTTTCTTGTCGGGTGGAACACCGGGGAGCTGTTTTTT.

The rearrangement uses TRBV9 and TRBJ2-5, with 7 nucleotides matching TRBD2. This CDR3 has 14 residues. The V and J ends lost 4 bases and 6 bases, in that order; junction bases with no gene match: 9. CDR1 and CDR2 from the germline V gene are SGDLS and YYNGEE. CDR3 sequence: CASSPSSGLQTQYF. The CDR3 DNA is TGTGCCAGCAGCCCCTCTAGCGGCTTACAGACCCAGTACTTC.

The gene calls are TRBV7-2 and TRBJ1-2; TRBD1 matches at 9 bases. Trimming cost V 2 bases and J 1 base; bases outside gene matches: 8. CDR3 length: 17 residues. The germline V gene encodes CDR1 SGHTA and CDR2 FQGNSA. CDR3 amino acids: CASSLLGQGFFNYGYTF. The CDR3 nucleotides read TGTGCCAGCAGCTTATTGGGACAGGGCTTTTTTAACTATGGCTACACCTTC.

Note on this clone: This CDR3 is also generated by other DNA sequences in the sample. The V gene is TRBV5-6, the J gene TRBJ2-5, with 7 nucleotides matching TRBD1. J gave up 4 bases and V 2 bases, and 5 bases lay outside the gene matches. Germline V gives CDR1 SGHDT, CDR2 YYEEEE. The CDR3 contains 14 residues. DNA of the CDR3: TGTGCCAGCAGCTTTAGTTCAGGGGGAGAGACCCAGTACTTC. Translation: CASSFSSGGETQYF.

The CDR3 protein is CASSLQGAREGEQYF. CDR3 DNA sequence: TGCGCCAGCAGCTTGCAAGGGGCTAGGGAAGGCGAGCAGTACTTC. The chain uses TRBV5-1 and TRBJ2-7; D possibly corresponds to TRBD1 (5 bases). Per germline, CDR1 SGHRS and CDR2 YFSETQ. The CDR3 length is 15 residues. Trimming removed 1 base at V and 6 bases at J, with 17 bases between.

This clone was observed a single time. J is TRBJ1-2 and V is TRBV5-1; TRBD1 agrees at 10 bases. Germline V CDR1 and CDR2: SGHRS, YFSETQ. J was trimmed by 8 bases and V by 2 bases; bases with no gene match: 3. This CDR3 has 13 residues. CDR3 bases: TGCGCCAGCAGCTTCGGGACAGGGGACGGCTACACCTTC. This codes for CASSFGTGDGYTF.

For this clone: The sample contains more than one DNA sequence encoding this CDR3. The chain uses TRBV19 and TRBJ1-5; no reliable D call. Germline V lookup: CDR1 LNHDA, CDR2 SQIVND (reference sequence). Trimming took off 2 bases at V and 4 bases at J, with 9 bases between the two ends. The CDR3 runs to 14 residues. CDR3 protein: CASSIRHGNQPQHF. As DNA, the CDR3 is TGTGCCAGTAGTATAAGACACGGTAATCAGCCCCAGCATTTT.

The genes are TRBV28 and TRBJ1-1, with D possibly TRBD1 on 6 matching bases. Germline-derived CDR1 and CDR2 are MDHEN and SYDVKM. The V gene lost 3 bases and the J gene lost 0 bases, with 8 bases spanning the gap. This CDR3 comprises 14 residues. CDR3 coding DNA: TGTGCCAGCAGTTTTAACAGGGTGAACACTGAAGCTTTCTTT. Translating it yields CASSFNRVNTEAFF.

V usage is TRBV19 and J usage is TRBJ2-4, with a possible D match to TRBD1 (6 bases). The germline V gene encodes CDR1 LNHDA and CDR2 SQIVND (reference sequence). The CDR3 covers 14 residues. V lost 5 bases and J 1 base, leaving 9 bases between the germline ends. The CDR3 bases are TGTGCCAGTAGTGCTACAGGGGCCAAAAACATTCAGTACTTC. Translating gives CASSATGAKNIQYF.

The chain combines TRBV10-3 with TRBJ1-2; D may be TRBD1 (5 bases). The CDR3 spans 13 residues. The ends were cut back, 2 bases at V and 6 bases at J, with 10 bases in the middle. CDR1 ENHRY and CDR2 SYGVKD come from the germline V gene. The CDR3 DNA sequence: TGTGCCATCAGTGAGGGCAGGGAGGATGGCTACACCTTC. This translates into CAISEGREDGYTF.

The V and J genes are TRBV28 and TRBJ1-2; 7 bases map to TRBD1. The germline V gene has CDR1 MDHEN and CDR2 SYDVKM. The CDR3 totals 17 residues. The junction had 14 bases not matched to a gene; V was cut back by 6 bases and J by 1 base. CDR3 sequence: CASRTPVTGPYNYGYTF. CDR3 DNA: TGTGCCAGCAGGACCCCTGTGACAGGGCCCTATAACTATGGCTACACCTTC.

This chain links TRBV2 with TRBJ1-5, with 7 bases matching TRBD1. The length of the CDR3 is 14 residues. Germline V CDR1 and CDR2: SNHLY, FYNNEI. Losses at the gene ends were 6 bases for V and 8 bases for J; bases not matched to a gene: 10. For the CDR3, the DNA is TGTGCCAGCAGCCCACAAGGGGGCATGGAGCCCCAGCATTTT. This translates into CASSPQGGMEPQHF.

This chain connects TRBV27 to TRBJ2-6; perhaps TRBD1 as D (6 bases). The CDR3 extends over 18 amino acids. V lost 1 base, J lost 3 bases, and 16 bases lay in between. The V gene's germline CDR1 is MNHEY and CDR2 SMNVEV (reference sequence). This chain's CDR3 is CASSLFGLAGDGANVLTF. Here the CDR3 DNA reads TGTGCCAGCAGTTTATTTGGCTTGGCAGGGGATGGGGCCAACGTCCTGACTTTC.

The genes are TRBV10-1 and TRBJ2-1, with 9 bases matching TRBD2. The germline V gene encodes CDR1 WNHNN and CDR2 SYGVQD (reference sequence). Unmatched junction bases numbered 13, after V lost 3 bases and J lost 10 bases. This CDR3 is 16 amino acids long. This CDR3 is CASSDGRSGSQREQFF. In DNA form, the CDR3 reads TGCGCCAGCAGTGATGGTCGTAGCGGGAGCCAGAGGGAGCAGTTCTTC.

This clone was detected a few times. The chain carries TRBV28 and TRBJ2-7, with no clear D. Trimming left V 3 bases short and J 3 bases short, with 9 bases between. The germline V gene has CDR1 MDHEN and CDR2 SYDVKM. The CDR3 is 13 amino acids. The CDR3 sequence is CASSLLSDYEQYF. CDR3 nucleotide sequence: TGTGCCAGCAGTTTGTTGTCGGACTACGAGCAGTACTTC.

The chain combines TRBV11-3 with TRBJ1-5; tentatively, D is TRBD1 (5 bases). Trimming stripped 5 bases from V and 7 bases from J, with 12 bases between. The V gene's germline CDR1 is SGHNT and CDR2 YENEEA. The CDR3 consists of 13 residues. DNA for the CDR3: TGTGCCAGCAGCCTCAGGGTGGGCCAGCCCCAGCATTTT. Encoded protein: CASSLRVGQPQHF.